Each of the 13 T cell receptor beta chains below was sequenced from the same sample in a study of blood T cells in healthy people across ages. Sample-barcoded 5' priming and a J-beta primer mix drove a second PCR of about 7 to 11 cycles. TCRdb independently ran MiXCR on the 5' RACE reads; one entry per CDR3 protein. The table lists approximately 600,000 distinct CDR3 sequences, 45% to 65% of them singletons, with 30% to 45% in the top ten. Input material: blood. The receptors were sampled from a man in his fifties or sixties in good health.

The chain recombines TRBV29-1 with TRBJ2-3; D is uncertain. Germline loops: CDR1 SQVTM, CDR2 ANQGSEA. CDR3 length equals 14 residues. V was cut by 4 bases and J by 4 bases, with 15 bases left in between. For the CDR3, the DNA is TGCAGCGTTGCGCTTTCCGTGGTCGCAGATACGCAGTATTTT. Translating it yields CSVALSVVADTQYF.

The V call is TRBV20-1, the J call TRBJ1-2; possibly TRBD1 for D (5 bases). Germline-derived CDR1 and CDR2 are DFQATT and SNEGSKA (reference sequence). This CDR3 comprises 12 residues. Trimming pared 3 bases from V and 4 bases from J, leaving 9 bases between. The CDR3 region is CSARGRSYGYTF. The CDR3 coding sequence is TGCAGTGCTAGGGGGCGCTCCTATGGCTACACCTTC.

This chain connects TRBV20-1 to TRBJ2-1, with D possibly matching TRBD2 (5 bases). Germline V gives CDR1 DFQATT, CDR2 SNEGSKA (reference sequence). The CDR3 covers 12 residues. V lost 0 bases and J 10 bases, leaving 10 bases between the germline ends. This chain's CDR3 is CSAREGGGEQFF. DNA for the CDR3: TGCAGTGCTAGAGAGGGCGGCGGGGAGCAGTTCTTC.

The V and J genes are TRBV7-2 and TRBJ2-6; D not certain. CDR1 and CDR2 from the germline V gene are SGHTA and FQGNSA. The V gene lost 5 bases and the J gene lost 0 bases, with 5 bases spanning the gap. CDR3 length: 14 residues. In DNA form, the CDR3 reads TGTGCCAGCAGCCACAACTCTGGGGCCAACGTCCTGACTTTC. This codes for CASSHNSGANVLTF.

A single count supports this clonotype. The chain links TRBV24-1 to TRBJ2-3; 12 nucleotides match TRBD2. The CDR3 extends over 15 amino acids. Germline V gene data show CDR1 as KGHDR and CDR2 as SFDVKD. V trimming: 5 bases; J trimming: 4 bases; junction bases outside the gene matches: 3. As DNA, the CDR3 is TGTGCCACCAGTGCCCCTAGCGGGGGGGCAGATACGCAGTATTTT. The encoded protein is CATSAPSGGADTQYF.

The rearrangement uses TRBV5-1 and TRBJ2-5; D is uncertain. Per germline, CDR1 SGHRS and CDR2 YFSETQ. The CDR3 has 13 residues. Trimming took off 0 bases at V and 4 bases at J, with 7 bases between the two ends. In nucleotides, the CDR3 is TGCGCCAGCAGCTTGGCCTGGACAGAGACCCAGTACTTC. Amino acid sequence: CASSLAWTETQYF.

V is TRBV29-1 and J is TRBJ2-3; 10 bases are shared with TRBD1. The CDR3 covers 13 residues. Trimming removed 7 bases from V and 4 bases from J; junction bases left unmatched: 5. Per germline, CDR1 SQVTM and CDR2 ANQGSEA. The CDR3 region has the DNA TGCAGCGCCCCGGGACAGGGGTCAGATACGCAGTATTTT. This gives the protein CSAPGQGSDTQYF.

This clonotype was detected many times. This chain links TRBV5-1 with TRBJ2-6; no clear D gene. The CDR3 is 18 amino acids. The V end was cut by 1 base, the J end by 1 base, with 15 bases between. CDR1 SGHRS and CDR2 YFSETQ come from the germline V gene. The CDR3 protein is CASSLTTDRASGANVLTF. DNA of the CDR3: TGCGCCAGCAGCTTGACGACTGACCGGGCATCTGGGGCCAACGTCCTGACTTTC.

This clonotype was counted many times. The gene calls are TRBV20-1 and TRBJ1-1; no firm D call. The germline V gene has CDR1 DFQATT and CDR2 SNEGSKA (reference sequence). The CDR3 totals 13 residues. V shed 0 bases and J shed 4 bases, with 9 bases lying between them. As DNA, the CDR3 is TGCAGTGCTAGAGATGAGACGGCCACTGAAGCTTTCTTT. It encodes CSARDETATEAFF.

The chain joins TRBV4-1 to TRBJ2-2; possible D gene TRBD1, 5 bases. Trimming removed 2 bases from V and 5 bases from J, with 9 bases in between. The CDR3 has 14 amino acids. Germline assignment: CDR1 MGHRA and CDR2 YSYEKL. The CDR3 region has the DNA TGCGCCAGCAGCCAACTTGACAGAACCGGGGAGCTGTTTTTT. This sequence encodes CASSQLDRTGELFF.

V gene TRBV3-1 combines with J gene TRBJ1-2; D is undetermined. Trimming took 1 base from V and 8 from J, leaving 8 bases between them. CDR3 size: 12 residues. Germline V gene lookup returns CDR1 LGHDT and CDR2 YNNKEL (reference sequence). CDR3 loop: CASSQAGRGYTF. The CDR3, as DNA: TGTGCCAGCAGCCAAGCTGGGCGGGGCTACACCTTC.

This chain joins TRBV29-1 and TRBJ1-1; TRBD1 matches 9 bases. After removal of 6 bases from V and 6 bases from J, the junction contained 8 bases not matched to a gene. This CDR3 comprises 13 residues. The germline V gene encodes CDR1 SQVTM and CDR2 ANQGSEA. CDR3 coding DNA: TGCAGCGTGGAGGCACAGGGGGCGGCTGAAGCTTTCTTT. Protein: CSVEAQGAAEAFF.

The gene calls are TRBV6-1 and TRBJ2-3; 8 positions agree with TRBD2. The CDR3 contains 14 residues. Germline values: CDR1 MNHNS, CDR2 SASEGT. V was clipped by 6 bases and J by 2 bases; unmatched bases: 4. CDR3 loop: CASRRGLATDTQYF. The DNA for the CDR3 is TGTGCCAGCAGGAGAGGACTAGCCACAGATACGCAGTATTTT.